Following are 10 T cell receptor beta chains from one sample sequenced in a study of T cells in Graves' hyperthyroidism and ophthalmopathy. Amplification of TCR beta CDR3 regions was performed using RNA transcripts as template. Initially, a first-round RT-PCR of the TCR CDR3 employed the HTBI primer set. MiXCR, applied by TCRdb to the multiplex PCR reads, yields one record per CDR3 protein. The sample consists of a few hundred thousand distinct CDR3 sequences, approximately 15% of them appearing once. Sequenced sample: blood. The source is a woman aged 18-30 years with Graves' hyperthyroidism.

This clonotype was detected many times. The gene calls are TRBV13 and TRBJ2-3; no clear D gene. The CDR3 extends over 14 amino acids. CDR1 is PRHDT and CDR2 is FYEKMQ in the germline V gene (reference sequence). Trimming cost V 5 bases and J 2 bases, with 11 bases left between them. CDR3 sequence reads: CASSPRTHTDTQYF. CDR3 nucleotides: TGTGCCAGCAGCCCGCGTACCCACACAGATACGCAGTATTTT.

This clonotype was seen many times. The chain combines TRBV5-6 with TRBJ2-7, with D tentatively TRBD2 (6 bases). Germline V gene lookup returns CDR1 SGHDT and CDR2 YYEEEE. The CDR3 covers 11 residues. Trimming left V 4 bases short and J 6 bases short, with 8 bases between. The CDR3 is CASSEGGEQYF. CDR3 coding DNA: TGTGCCAGCAGCGAGGGAGGCGAGCAGTACTTC.

The chain joins TRBV7-2 to TRBJ1-6, with 7 nucleotides matching TRBD1. Germline trimming cut 3 bases from V and 9 bases from J; bases unmatched to any gene: 8. Germline CDR1 reads SGHTA; CDR2 reads FQGNSA. The CDR3 is 15 amino acids. The CDR3 loop is CASSLGEGAGSPLHF. The CDR3 DNA is TGTGCCAGCAGCTTGGGTGAGGGGGCTGGTTCACCCCTCCACTTT.

This clonotype was counted at least ten times. The rearrangement joins TRBV7-9 to TRBJ2-1, with TRBD1 identical over 7 bases. The CDR3 spans 15 residues. Germline V gene lookup returns CDR1 SEHNR and CDR2 FQNEAQ (reference sequence). V trimming: 1 base; J trimming: 4 bases; junction bases outside the gene matches: 4. CDR3 in DNA: TGTGCCAGCAGCTTAGGGGGGACAGTGTACAATGAGCAGTTCTTC. Translation: CASSLGGTVYNEQFF.

This clonotype was counted at least ten times. The V call is TRBV6-1, the J call TRBJ2-2, with D hard to call. Germline CDR1 and CDR2: MNHNS and SASEGT. V lost 5 bases and J 4 bases, leaving 14 bases between the germline ends. This CDR3 is built from 15 residues. The CDR3 is CASSYQAGGTGELFF. As DNA, the CDR3 is TGTGCCAGCAGTTATCAAGCAGGCGGCACCGGGGAGCTGTTTTTT.

This clonotype was detected ten times or more. The chain has TRBV12-3 or TRBV12-4 and TRBJ1-5; TRBD1 agrees at 7 bases. V trimming: 4 bases; J trimming: 8 bases; junction bases outside the gene matches: 8. The CDR3 extends over 14 amino acids. The CDR3 nucleotides read TGTGCCAGCAGTTCACAGGGGAAGGTGAAGCCCCAGCATTTT. It translates to CASSSQGKVKPQHF.

This clonotype was picked up many times. The chain employs TRBV30 and TRBJ1-1; D is undetermined. Trimming removed 0 bases from V and 2 bases from J, with 4 bases in between. The CDR3 sequence is 12 residues long. The germline V gene has CDR1 GTSNPN and CDR2 SVGIG (reference sequence). CDR3 loop: CAWSVGNTEAFF. CDR3 DNA sequence: TGTGCCTGGAGTGTAGGTAACACTGAAGCTTTCTTT.

Concerning this clonotype itself: A single base separates this from a much larger clone, so it may be a read error. V is TRBV2 and J is TRBJ1-6, with 9 bases lining up with TRBD1. The CDR3 totals 17 residues. CDR1 SNHLY and CDR2 FYNNEI come from the germline V gene. CDR3 nucleotide sequence: TGTGCCAGCAATGCCTATAGGGACAGGGAATATAGTTCACCCCTCCACTTT. This translates into CASNAYRDREYSSPLHF.

This clonotype was found many times. The chain is built from TRBV28 and TRBJ1-4; D possibly corresponds to TRBD1 (5 bases). V lost 6 bases and J 4 bases, leaving 15 bases between the germline ends. Germline V gene lookup returns CDR1 MDHEN and CDR2 SYDVKM. This CDR3 has 15 residues. CDR3 region: CASSPPIGGNEKLFF. In DNA, the CDR3 is TGTGCCAGCAGCCCCCCTATTGGGGGTAATGAAAAACTGTTTTTT.

This clonotype was seen a handful of times. This chain links TRBV9 with TRBJ2-5, with D unresolved. V was pared by 0 bases and J by 1 base, with 7 bases between. The CDR3 totals 14 residues. Germline V gene data show CDR1 as SGDLS and CDR2 as YYNGEE. CDR3 residues: CASSVAAFQETQYF. In DNA, the CDR3 is TGTGCCAGCAGCGTAGCAGCCTTCCAAGAGACCCAGTACTTC.